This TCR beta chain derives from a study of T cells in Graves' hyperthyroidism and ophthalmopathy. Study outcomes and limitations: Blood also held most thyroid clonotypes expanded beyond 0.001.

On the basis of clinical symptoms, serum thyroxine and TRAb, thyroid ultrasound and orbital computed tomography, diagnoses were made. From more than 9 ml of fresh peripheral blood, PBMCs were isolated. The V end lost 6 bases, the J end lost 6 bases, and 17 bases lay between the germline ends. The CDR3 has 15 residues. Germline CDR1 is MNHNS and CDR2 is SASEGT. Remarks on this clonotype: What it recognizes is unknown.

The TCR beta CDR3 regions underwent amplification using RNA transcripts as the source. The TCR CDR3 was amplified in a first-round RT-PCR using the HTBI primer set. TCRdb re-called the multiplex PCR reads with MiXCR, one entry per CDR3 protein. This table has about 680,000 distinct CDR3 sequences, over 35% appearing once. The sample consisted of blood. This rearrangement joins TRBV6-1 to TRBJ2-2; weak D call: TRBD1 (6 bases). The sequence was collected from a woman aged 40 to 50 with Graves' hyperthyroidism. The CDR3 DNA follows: TGTGCCAGCAGCCCATTGACAGGAGAAGCCGGGGAGCTGTTTTTT. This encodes CASSPLTGEAGELFF.